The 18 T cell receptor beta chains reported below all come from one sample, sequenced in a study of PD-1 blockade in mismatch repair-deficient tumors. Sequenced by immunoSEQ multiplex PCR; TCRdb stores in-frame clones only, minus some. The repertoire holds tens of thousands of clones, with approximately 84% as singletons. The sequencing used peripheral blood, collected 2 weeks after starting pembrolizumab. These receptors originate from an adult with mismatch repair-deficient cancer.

The CDR3, as DNA: TGTGCCAGCAGCTCCAGGACGGGGGGGGATGAGCAGTTCTTC. As protein: CASSSRTGGDEQFF. The chain recombines TRBV9 with TRBJ2-1; 8 bases match TRBD2. From germline, CDR1 is SGDLS and CDR2 YYNGEE. The CDR3 totals 14 residues. Germline trimming cut 4 bases from V and 8 bases from J; bases unmatched to any gene: 8.

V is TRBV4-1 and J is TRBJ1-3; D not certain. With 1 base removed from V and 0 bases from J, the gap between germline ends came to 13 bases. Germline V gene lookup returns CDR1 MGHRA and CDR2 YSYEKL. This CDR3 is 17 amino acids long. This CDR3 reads CASSQGGIQHSGNTIYF. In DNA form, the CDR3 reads TGCGCCAGCAGCCAAGGTGGAATACAGCACTCTGGAAACACCATATATTTT.

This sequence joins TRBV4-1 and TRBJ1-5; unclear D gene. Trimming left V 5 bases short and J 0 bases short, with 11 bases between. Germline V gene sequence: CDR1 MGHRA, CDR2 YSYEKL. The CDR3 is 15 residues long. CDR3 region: CASSGEPYSNQPQHF. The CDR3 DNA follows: TGCGCCAGCAGCGGAGAGCCGTATAGCAATCAGCCCCAGCATTTT.

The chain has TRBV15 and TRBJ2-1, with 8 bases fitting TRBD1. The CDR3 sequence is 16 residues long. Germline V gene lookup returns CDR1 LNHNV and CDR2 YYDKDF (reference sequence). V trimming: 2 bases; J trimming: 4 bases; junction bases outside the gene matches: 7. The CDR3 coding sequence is TGTGCCACCAGCAGAACCATGGACAGGGCTTACAATGAGCAGTTCTTC. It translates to CATSRTMDRAYNEQFF.

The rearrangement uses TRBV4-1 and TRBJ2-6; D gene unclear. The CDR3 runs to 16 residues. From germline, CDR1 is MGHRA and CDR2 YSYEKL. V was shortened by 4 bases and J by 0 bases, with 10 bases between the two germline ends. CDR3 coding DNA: TGCGCCAGCAGCCGCGGACCGCTCTCTGGGGCCAACGTCCTGACTTTC. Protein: CASSRGPLSGANVLTF.

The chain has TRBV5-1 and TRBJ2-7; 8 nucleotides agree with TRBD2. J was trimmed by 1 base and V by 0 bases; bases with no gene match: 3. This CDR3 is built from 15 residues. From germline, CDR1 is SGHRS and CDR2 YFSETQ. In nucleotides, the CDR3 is TGCGCCAGCAGCTTGGGTACTAGCGGATCCTACGAGCAGTACTTC. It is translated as CASSLGTSGSYEQYF.

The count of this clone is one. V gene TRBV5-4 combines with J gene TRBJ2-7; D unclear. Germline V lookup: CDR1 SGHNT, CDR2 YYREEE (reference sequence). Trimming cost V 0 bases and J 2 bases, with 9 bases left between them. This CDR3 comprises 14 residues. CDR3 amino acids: CASSLASGTYEQYF. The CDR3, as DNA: TGTGCCAGCAGCTTGGCATCAGGTACCTACGAGCAGTACTTC.

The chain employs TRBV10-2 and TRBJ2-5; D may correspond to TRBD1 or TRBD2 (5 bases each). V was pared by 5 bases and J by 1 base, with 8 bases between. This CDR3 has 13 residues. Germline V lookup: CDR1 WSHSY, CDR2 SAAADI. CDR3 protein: CASSHGTQETQYF. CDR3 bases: TGCGCCAGCAGTCACGGGACCCAAGAGACCCAGTACTTC.

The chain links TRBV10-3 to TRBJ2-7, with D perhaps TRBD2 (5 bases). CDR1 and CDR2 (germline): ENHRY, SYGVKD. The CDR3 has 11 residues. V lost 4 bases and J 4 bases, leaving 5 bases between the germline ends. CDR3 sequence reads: CAISGGYEQYF. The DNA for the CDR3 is TGTGCCATCAGTGGAGGGTACGAGCAGTACTTC.

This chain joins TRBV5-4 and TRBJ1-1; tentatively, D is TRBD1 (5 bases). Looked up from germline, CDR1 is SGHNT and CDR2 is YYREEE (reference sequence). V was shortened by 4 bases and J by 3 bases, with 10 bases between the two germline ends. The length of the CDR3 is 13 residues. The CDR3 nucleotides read TGTGCCAGCAGCCGAGGGGCGGACACTGAAGCTTTCTTT. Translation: CASSRGADTEAFF.

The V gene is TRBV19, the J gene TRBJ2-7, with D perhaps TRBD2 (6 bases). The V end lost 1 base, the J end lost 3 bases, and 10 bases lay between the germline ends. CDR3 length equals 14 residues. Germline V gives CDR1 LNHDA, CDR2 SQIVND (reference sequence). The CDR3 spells CASSIGGGNYEQYF. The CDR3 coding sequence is TGTGCCAGTAGTATAGGCGGAGGGAACTACGAGCAGTACTTC.

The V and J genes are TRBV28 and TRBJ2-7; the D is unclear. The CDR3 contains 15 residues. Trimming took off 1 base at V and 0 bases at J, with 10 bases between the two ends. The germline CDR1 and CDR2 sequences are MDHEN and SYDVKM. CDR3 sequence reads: CASSLFGQSSYEQYF. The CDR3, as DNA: TGTGCCAGCAGTTTATTCGGTCAGAGCTCCTACGAGCAGTACTTC.

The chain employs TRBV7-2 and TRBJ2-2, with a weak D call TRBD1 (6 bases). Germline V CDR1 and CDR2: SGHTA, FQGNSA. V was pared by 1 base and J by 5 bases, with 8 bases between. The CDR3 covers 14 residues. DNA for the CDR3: TGTGCCAGCAGCTTAGTACAGGGTACCGGGGAGCTGTTTTTT. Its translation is CASSLVQGTGELFF.

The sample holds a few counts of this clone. CDR3 residues: CASRADATYEQYF. Written as DNA, the CDR3 is TGTGCCAGCAGGGCGGACGCCACCTACGAGCAGTACTTC. V is TRBV11-2 and J is TRBJ2-7; no clear D. Trimming shortened V by 6 bases and J by 2 bases, and 11 bases separated the two germline ends. From germline, CDR1 is SGHAT and CDR2 FQNNGV. This CDR3 is 13 amino acids long.

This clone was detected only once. CDR3 in DNA: TGCGCCAGCAGCCAAGAGACTCGCAGGGCCTACAATGAGCAGTTCTTC. Its protein product is CASSQETRRAYNEQFF. The chain couples TRBV4-3 to TRBJ2-1; possible D gene TRBD1, 5 bases. V was clipped by 0 bases and J by 2 bases, with 11 bases between them. CDR1 and CDR2 (germline): LGHNA, YSLEER. The CDR3 runs 16 residues.

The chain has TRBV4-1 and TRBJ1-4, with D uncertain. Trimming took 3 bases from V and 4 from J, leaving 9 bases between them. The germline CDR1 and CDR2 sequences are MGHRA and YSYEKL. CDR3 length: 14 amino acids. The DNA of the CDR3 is TGCGCCAGCAGCCACTTGGTGCTTAATGAAAAACTGTTTTTT. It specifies CASSHLVLNEKLFF.

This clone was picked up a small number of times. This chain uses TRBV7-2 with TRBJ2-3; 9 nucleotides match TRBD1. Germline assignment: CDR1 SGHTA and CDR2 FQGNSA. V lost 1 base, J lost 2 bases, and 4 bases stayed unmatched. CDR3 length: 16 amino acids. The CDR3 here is CASSLGGQGLTDTQYF. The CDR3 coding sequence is TGTGCCAGCAGCTTAGGGGGACAGGGACTCACAGATACGCAGTATTTT.

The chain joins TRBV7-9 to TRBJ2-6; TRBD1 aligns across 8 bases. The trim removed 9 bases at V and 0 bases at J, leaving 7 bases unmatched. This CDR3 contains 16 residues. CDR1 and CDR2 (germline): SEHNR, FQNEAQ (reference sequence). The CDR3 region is CASPGQVSSGANVLTF. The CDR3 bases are TGTGCCAGTCCGGGACAGGTGTCCTCTGGGGCCAACGTCCTGACTTTC.